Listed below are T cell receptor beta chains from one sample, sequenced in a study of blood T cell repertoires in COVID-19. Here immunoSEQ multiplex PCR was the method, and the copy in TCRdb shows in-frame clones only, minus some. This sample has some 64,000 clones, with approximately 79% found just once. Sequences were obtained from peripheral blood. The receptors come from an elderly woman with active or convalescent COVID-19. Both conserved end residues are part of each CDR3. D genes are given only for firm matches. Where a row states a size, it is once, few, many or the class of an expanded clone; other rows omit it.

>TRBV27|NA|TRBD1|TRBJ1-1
TGTGCCAGCAGCTCCAGGACAGGGTTAGTAACTGAAGCTTTCTTT
CASSSRTGLVTEAFF
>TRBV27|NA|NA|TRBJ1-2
TGTGCCAGCAGTTTATCGAAACAGCCTTATGGCTACACCTTC
CASSLSKQPYGYTF
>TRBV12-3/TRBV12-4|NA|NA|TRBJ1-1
TGTGCCAGCACCCAATACACAAACACTGAAGCTTTCTTT
CASTQYTNTEAFF
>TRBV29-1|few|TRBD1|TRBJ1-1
TGCAGCGTTGAGGGAACAGGGGGCGGCGGCACTGAAGCTTTCTTT
CSVEGTGGGGTEAFF
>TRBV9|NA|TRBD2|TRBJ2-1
TGTGCCAGCAGCGTACGGCTAGCGGGGGAGAATGAGCAGTTCTTC
CASSVRLAGENEQFF
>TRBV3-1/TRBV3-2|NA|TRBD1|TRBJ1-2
TGTGCCAGCAGCCTAGACAGGGGGGCTGGCTACACCTTC
CASSLDRGAGYTF
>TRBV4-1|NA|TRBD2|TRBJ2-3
TGCGCCAGCAGCCTGAAGTCCCATAGCGGGGGGGGAGATACGCAGTATTTT
CASSLKSHSGGGDTQYF
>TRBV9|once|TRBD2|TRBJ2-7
TGTGCCAGCAGCGTAGGCCCTGGGACTAGCGGATACGAGCAGTACTTC
CASSVGPGTSGYEQYF
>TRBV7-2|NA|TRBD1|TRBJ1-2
TGTGCCAGCAGCCCAAACGGAGGGACAGCAGCCTATGGCTACACCTTC
CASSPNGGTAAYGYTF
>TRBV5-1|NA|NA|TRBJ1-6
TGCGCCAGCAGCTTGGACAGCTATAATTCACCCCTCCACTTT
CASSLDSYNSPLHF
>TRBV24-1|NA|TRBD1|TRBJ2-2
TGTGCCACCAGTGATGCGTCAGGGGGTTTAGGGGAGCTGTTTTTT
CATSDASGGLGELFF
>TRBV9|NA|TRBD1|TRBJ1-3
TGTGCCAGCAGCACGGCCGGGACAGGCTCGAGGCTCTCTGGAAACACCATATATTTT
CASSTAGTGSRLSGNTIYF
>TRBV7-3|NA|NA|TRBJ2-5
TGTGCCAGCAGCTTAACGGAGGCCGCGGAGACCCAGTACTTC
CASSLTEAAETQYF
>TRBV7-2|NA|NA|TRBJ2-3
TGTGCCAGCACTCACCGGGATTACACAGATACGCAGTATTTT
CASTHRDYTDTQYF
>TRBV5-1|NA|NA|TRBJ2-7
TGCGCCAGCAGCTGGGGGCTTCGGGATTACTCCTACGAGCAGTACTTC
CASSWGLRDYSYEQYF
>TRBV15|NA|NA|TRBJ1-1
TGTGCCACCAGCAGAGATGCGGGGGCAGCTTTCTTT
CATSRDAGAAFF
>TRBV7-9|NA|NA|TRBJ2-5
TGTGCCAGCAGCCCGCGGGGGTGGGGGCAGGAGACCCAGTACTTC
CASSPRGWGQETQYF
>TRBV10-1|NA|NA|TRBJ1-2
TGCGCCAGCAGAGCTTTGGGACAAAACTATGGCTACACCTTC
CASRALGQNYGYTF
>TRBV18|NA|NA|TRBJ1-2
TGTGCCAGCAAACCAACACAGGGCTATGGCTACACCTTC
CASKPTQGYGYTF
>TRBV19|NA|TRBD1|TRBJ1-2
TGTGCCAGTAGTACCCAACCGGGACAGGGTTTTCGTGGCGGTATTTCGGGCTACACCTTC
CASSTQPGQGFRGGISGYTF
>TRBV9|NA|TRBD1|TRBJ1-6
TGTGCCAGCAGCGTAGCGGGGGACAGGGATAATTCACCCCTCCACTTT
CASSVAGDRDNSPLHF
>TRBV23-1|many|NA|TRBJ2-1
TGCGCCAGCAGTCAATCTTTAGGTAGGACAGACTCCTACAATGAGCAGTTCTTC
CASSQSLGRTDSYNEQFF
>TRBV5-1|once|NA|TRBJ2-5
TGCGCCAGCGGTACAGGGAACCAAGAGACCCAGTACTTC
CASGTGNQETQYF
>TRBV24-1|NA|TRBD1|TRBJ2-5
TGTGCCACCAGTGATAGAGGGACCGACAGGGCCCAGTACTTC
CATSDRGTDRAQYF
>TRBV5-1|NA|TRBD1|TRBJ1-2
TGCGCCAGCACCTTTCAGGGGGCTGAAGGGGTTGGCTACACCTTC
CASTFQGAEGVGYTF
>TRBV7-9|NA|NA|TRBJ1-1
TGTGCCAGCAGCTTGGGCAGGGAGGTCGGCACTGAAGCTTTCTTT
CASSLGREVGTEAFF
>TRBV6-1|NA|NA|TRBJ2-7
TGTGCCAGCAGTGACCTACGACAAGGGGTAGCCAGATACGAGCAGTACTTC
CASSDLRQGVARYEQYF
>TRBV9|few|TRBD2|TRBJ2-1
TGTGCCAGCAGCTCTAGCGGGGTTTCCAGAGGTGAGCAGTTCTTC
CASSSSGVSRGEQFF
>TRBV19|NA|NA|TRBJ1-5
TGTGCCAGTAGTATAAACCGTATGAGGGGGTATAGCAATCAGCCCCAGCATTTT
CASSINRMRGYSNQPQHF
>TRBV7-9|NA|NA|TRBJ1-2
TGTGCCAGCAGCTTGGGGCGGTATGGCTACACCTTC
CASSLGRYGYTF
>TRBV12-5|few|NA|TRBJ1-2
TGTGCTAGTGGTCATAACTATGGCTACACCTTC
CASGHNYGYTF
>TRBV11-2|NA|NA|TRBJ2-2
TGTGCCAGCAGCTTAAGAGGAGGGGCCGGGGAGCTGTTTTTT
CASSLRGGAGELFF
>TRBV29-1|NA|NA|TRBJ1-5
TGCAGCGTTGGAGGTGGCGAGCAGCCCCAGCATTTT
CSVGGGEQPQHF
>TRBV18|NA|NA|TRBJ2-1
TGTGCCAGCTCACCGTCGGTGGGCTCCAAAGATGAGCAGTTCTTC
CASSPSVGSKDEQFF
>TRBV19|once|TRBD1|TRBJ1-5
TGTGCCAGTGAACACGGGACAGGGGGACAGCCCCAGCATTTT
CASEHGTGGQPQHF
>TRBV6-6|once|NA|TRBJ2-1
TGTGCCAGCAGGGGTACAGGCTACAATGAGCAGTTCTTC
CASRGTGYNEQFF
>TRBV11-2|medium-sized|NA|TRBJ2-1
TGTGCCAGCAGCTTAGATCGCGACAATGAGCAGTTCTTC
CASSLDRDNEQFF
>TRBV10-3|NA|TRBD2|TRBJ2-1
TGTGCCACCACCACCCCCCACCTAGCGGGGGGGCGGAGTGAGCAGTTCTTC
CATTTPHLAGGRSEQFF
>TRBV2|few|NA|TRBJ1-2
TGTGCCAGCAGTGAAGACTTCTATGGCTACACCTTC
CASSEDFYGYTF
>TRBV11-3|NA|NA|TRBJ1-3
TGTGCCAGCAGCCTCCAGCGGGGTCAGGGAACCATCGGAAACACCATATATTTT
CASSLQRGQGTIGNTIYF
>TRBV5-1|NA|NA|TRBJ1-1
TGCGCCAGCAGCGAACAACCCAACACTGAAGCTTTCTTT
CASSEQPNTEAFF
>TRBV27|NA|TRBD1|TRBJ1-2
TGTGCCAGCAGTCCAGTGGGACAGGCTGCGAAAAACACCTTC
CASSPVGQAAKNTF
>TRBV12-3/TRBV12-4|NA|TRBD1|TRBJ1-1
TGTGCCAGCAGTCCCCCAGGGGGGACTGAAGCTTTCTTT
CASSPPGGTEAFF
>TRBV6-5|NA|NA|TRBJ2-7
TGTGCCGGGGCGCGGGGGCCATCCTACGAGCAGTACTTC
CAGARGPSYEQYF
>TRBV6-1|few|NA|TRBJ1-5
TGTGCCAGCAGTGAGTTGGGGGGAAAAGCTCATCAGCCCCAGCATTTT
CASSELGGKAHQPQHF